This T cell receptor (beta chain) was sequenced during a study of T cell responses to AZD1222 COVID-19 vaccine. Germline V gene lookup returns CDR1 SGHRS and CDR2 YFSETQ. V gave up 0 bases and J gave up 0 bases, with 9 bases separating them. The CDR3 is 15 residues long. Measured with immunoSEQ multiplex PCR; TCRdb has only the in-frame clones, and not every one. Of tens of thousands of clones in the sample, 60% to 85% were seen once. Sample: peripheral blood, taken on day 0 of AZD1222 vaccination. This sequence joins TRBV5-1 and TRBJ1-1, with D tentatively TRBD1 (6 bases). The source is an adult in good health. The CDR3: CASSLGDILNTEAFF. In DNA, the CDR3 is TGCGCCAGCAGCTTGGGGGACATTTTGAACACTGAAGCTTTCTTT.